This TCR beta chain was identified during a study of blood T cells in healthy people across ages (dated by TCRdb to 2015 to 2017). Broadly, across the study: In model experiments, template switching captured about one uniquely barcoded TCR beta cDNA molecule for every two T cells. The study analyzed two additional independent replicas of 1 million unique cDNA reads from the same blood draw for two donors, one aged 18 to 29 and one aged 80 or older. Donors were grouped into four age groups: young (average approximately 16 years), middle-aged (roughly 38), aged (around 56) and long-lived (approximately 82). To avoid experimental bias, donors of different ages were distributed randomly across sequencing lanes. Age-related changes in TCR beta repertoire diversity were measured in the study by deep sequencing normalized with unique cDNA molecular identifiers. Findings and caveats that apply to the study as a whole: Estimates of total diversity from one million sequenced T cells were regarded as lower bounds and underestimates. As age increased, observed TCR beta diversity per million T cells dropped in a roughly linear way, and a significant reduction was already evident by age about 40. Compared with the aged group, the long-lived group had more naive CD4+ T cells, fewer expanded clones and increased TCR diversity, a pattern suggesting age selection. Because donor CMV infection status was unknown, age-related changes in expanded clonotypes were potentially confounded. There was a strong correlation between observed TCR beta diversity and the percentage of naive T cells measured by flow cytometry. Because profiling used bulk unsorted PBMCs, naive and antigen-experienced compartments could not be compared conclusively.

To prepare the library, 5' RACE was applied. Sequencing was carried out with an Illumina HiSeq 2500. A second roughly 6 to 12 cycle PCR used a sample-barcoded 5' primer and a J-beta primer mix. A template-switch 5' adaptor carrying 12 random nucleotides introduced a unique molecular identifier onto each TCR beta cDNA molecule. Each sample yielded at least 2.5 million CDR3-containing paired-end reads. First-strand cDNA synthesis was performed from all RNA using the Mint cDNA synthesis kit, with priming by a TRBC-specific oligonucleotide. After uracil-DNA glycosylase treatment, a first 18-cycle PCR used universal primers M1SS and BC2_uni_R on all cDNA. The paper's data handling went like this. Normalization of each sample was performed by random selection of 1 million high-quality reads, each carrying a distinct molecular identifier. Instead of being binned into consensus sequences, reads with shared molecular identifiers were discarded. MiTCR, run with a Q25 quality threshold and the strictest error-elimination algorithm, handled CDR3 identification, clonotype clustering and error correction. A nonparametric unseen species model using Euler transformation provided a lower-bound estimate of total TCR beta diversity. The public reads were reanalyzed by TCRdb: fastp trimming at Q25, MiXCR alignment, in-frame beta chains only. Records with the same CDR3 protein are collapsed into one entry carrying the most frequent genes and DNA. TCRdb, not the original authors, processed these V and J calls. For this sample the table gives about 1,500,000 distinct CDR3 sequences, of which roughly 28% were detected only once. 7.7% of the sample is in the top ten clones.

This clonotype was seen more than once but under ten times. Its antigen has not been determined. Base qualities are not recorded, but no much larger clone differs from it by a single base. Donors were 39 systemically healthy Caucasian individuals from Russia aged roughly 6 to 100 years. Each donor gave about 9.7 milliliters of peripheral blood, drawn into EDTA-treated Vacutainer tubes. Ficoll-Paque density-gradient centrifugation was used to isolate PBMCs, with at least 7 million per sample. Trizol reagent was used to extract total RNA from PBMCs, with at least 6 micrograms per sample. For every donor, flow cytometry on a PBMC aliquot measured the percentage of naive CD45RAhigh/CD27high T cells. The source material was blood. This TCR derives from a woman younger than 45 in good health.

The DNA sequence is TGTGCCAGCTCACCCCCGTCGGCGGGAGTGTACAATGAGCAGTTCTTC. It encodes CASSPPSAGVYNEQFF. The rearrangement joined TRBV18 to TRBJ2-1; a stretch of 7 junction bases matches TRBD2. CDR1 KGHSH and CDR2 LQKENI were looked up in the germline V gene. V has 3 bases trimmed and J has 4 bases trimmed; junction bases matching no gene number 9. The CDR3, cysteine through phenylalanine, is 16 amino acids long. Solely the CDR3 DNA is kept, with 48 bases framed from the first base.